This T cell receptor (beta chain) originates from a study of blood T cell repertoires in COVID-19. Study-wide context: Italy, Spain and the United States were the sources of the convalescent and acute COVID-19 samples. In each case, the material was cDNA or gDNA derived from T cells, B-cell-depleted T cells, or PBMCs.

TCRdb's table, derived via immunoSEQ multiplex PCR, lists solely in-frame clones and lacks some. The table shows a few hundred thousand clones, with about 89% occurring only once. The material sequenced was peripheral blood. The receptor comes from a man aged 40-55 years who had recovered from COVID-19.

For the CDR3, the DNA is TGTGCCAGCAGGAGACAGATTGCGAACTATGGCTACACCTTC. Translated, it gives CASRRQIANYGYTF. The chain carries TRBV6-5 and TRBJ1-2, with D perhaps TRBD1 (5 bases). Germline CDR1 reads MNHEY; CDR2 reads SVGAGI. The CDR3 runs to 14 residues. V was shortened by 6 bases and J by 2 bases, with 13 bases between the two germline ends.